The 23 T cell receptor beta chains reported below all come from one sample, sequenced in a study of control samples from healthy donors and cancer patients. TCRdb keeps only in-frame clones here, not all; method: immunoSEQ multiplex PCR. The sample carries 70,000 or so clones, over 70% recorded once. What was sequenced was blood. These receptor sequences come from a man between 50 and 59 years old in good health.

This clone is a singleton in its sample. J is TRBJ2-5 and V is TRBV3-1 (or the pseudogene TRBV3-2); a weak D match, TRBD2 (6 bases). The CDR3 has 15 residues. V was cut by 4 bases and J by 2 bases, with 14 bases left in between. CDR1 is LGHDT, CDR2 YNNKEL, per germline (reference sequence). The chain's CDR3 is CASSPRLELQETQYF. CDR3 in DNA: TGTGCCAGCAGCCCCCGACTAGAACTACAAGAGACCCAGTACTTC.

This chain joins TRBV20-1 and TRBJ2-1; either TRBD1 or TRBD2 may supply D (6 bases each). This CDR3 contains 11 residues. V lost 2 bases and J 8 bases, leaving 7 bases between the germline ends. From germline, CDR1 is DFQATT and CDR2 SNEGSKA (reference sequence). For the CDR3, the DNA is TGCAGTGCTAGAAGGGGGGATGAGCAGTTCTTC. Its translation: CSARRGDEQFF.

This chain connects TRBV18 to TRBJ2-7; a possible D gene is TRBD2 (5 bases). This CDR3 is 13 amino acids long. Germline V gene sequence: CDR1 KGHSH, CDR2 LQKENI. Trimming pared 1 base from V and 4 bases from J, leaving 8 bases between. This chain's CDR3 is CASSPRRGYEQYF. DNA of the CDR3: TGTGCCAGCTCACCACGGAGAGGGTACGAGCAGTACTTC.

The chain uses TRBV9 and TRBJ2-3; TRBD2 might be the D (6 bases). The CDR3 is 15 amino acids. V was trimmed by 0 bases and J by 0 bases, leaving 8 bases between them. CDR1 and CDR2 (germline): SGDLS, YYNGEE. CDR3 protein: CASSVGAGSTDTQYF. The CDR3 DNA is TGTGCCAGCAGCGTAGGTGCGGGGAGCACAGATACGCAGTATTTT.

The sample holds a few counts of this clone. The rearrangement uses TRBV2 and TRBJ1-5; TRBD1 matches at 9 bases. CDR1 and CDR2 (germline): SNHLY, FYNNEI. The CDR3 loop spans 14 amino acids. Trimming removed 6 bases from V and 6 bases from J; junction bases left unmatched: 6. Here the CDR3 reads CASSRDRVIQPQHF. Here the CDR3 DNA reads TGTGCCAGCAGCCGGGACAGGGTCATTCAGCCCCAGCATTTT.

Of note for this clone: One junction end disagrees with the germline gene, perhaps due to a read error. CDR3 nucleotide sequence: TGTGCCAGCAGTTTAGGGACAGGGTTCTCTGGAAACACCATATATTTT. Its protein is CASSLGTGFSGNTIYF. The chain couples TRBV7-6 to TRBJ1-3; TRBD1 matches at 9 bases. The CDR3 contains 16 residues. Germline CDR1 SGHVS, CDR2 FNYEAQ.

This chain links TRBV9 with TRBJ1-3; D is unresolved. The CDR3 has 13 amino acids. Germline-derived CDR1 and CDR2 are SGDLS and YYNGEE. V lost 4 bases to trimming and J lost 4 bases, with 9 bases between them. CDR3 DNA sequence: TGTGCCAGCAGCATCAGAGGGGGAAACACCATATATTTT. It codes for CASSIRGGNTIYF.

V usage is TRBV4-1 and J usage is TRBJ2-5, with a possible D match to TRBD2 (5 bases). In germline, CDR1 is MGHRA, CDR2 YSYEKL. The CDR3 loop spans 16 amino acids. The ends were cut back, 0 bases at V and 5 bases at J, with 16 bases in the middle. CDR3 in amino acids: CASSQEVWLAAETQYF. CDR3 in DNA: TGCGCCAGCAGCCAAGAAGTTTGGCTAGCTGCGGAGACCCAGTACTTC.

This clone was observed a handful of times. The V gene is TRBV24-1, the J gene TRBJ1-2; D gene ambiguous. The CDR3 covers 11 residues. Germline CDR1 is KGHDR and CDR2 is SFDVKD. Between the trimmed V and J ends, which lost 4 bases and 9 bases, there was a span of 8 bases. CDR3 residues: CATSDQTSYTF. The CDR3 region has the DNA TGTGCCACCAGTGACCAGACGAGCTACACCTTC.

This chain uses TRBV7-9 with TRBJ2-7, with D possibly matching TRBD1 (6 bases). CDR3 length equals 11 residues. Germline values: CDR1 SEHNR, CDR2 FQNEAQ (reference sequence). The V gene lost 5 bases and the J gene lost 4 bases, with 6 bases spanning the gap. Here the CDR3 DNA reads TGTGCCAGCAGCGACAGGTACGAGCAGTACTTC. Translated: CASSDRYEQYF. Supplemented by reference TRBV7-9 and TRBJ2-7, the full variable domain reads DTGVSQNPRHKITKRGQNVTFRCDPISEHNRLYWYRQTLGQGPEFLTYFQNEAQLEKSRLLSDRFSAERPKGSFSTLEIQRTEQGDSAMYLCASSDRYEQYFGPGTRLTVT.

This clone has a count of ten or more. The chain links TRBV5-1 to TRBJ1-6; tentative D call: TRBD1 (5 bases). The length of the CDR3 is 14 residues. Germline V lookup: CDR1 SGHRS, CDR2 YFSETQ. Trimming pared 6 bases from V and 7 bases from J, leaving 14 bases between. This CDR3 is CASNLGGANSPLHF. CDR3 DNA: TGCGCCAGCAACCTCGGAGGGGCCAATTCACCCCTCCACTTT.

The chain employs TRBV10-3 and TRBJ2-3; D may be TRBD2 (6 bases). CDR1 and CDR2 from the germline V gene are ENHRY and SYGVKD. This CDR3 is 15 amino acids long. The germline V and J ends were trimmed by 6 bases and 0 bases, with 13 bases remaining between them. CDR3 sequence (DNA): TGTGCCATCAGAAGACTAGTACTTAGCACAGATACGCAGTATTTT. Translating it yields CAIRRLVLSTDTQYF.

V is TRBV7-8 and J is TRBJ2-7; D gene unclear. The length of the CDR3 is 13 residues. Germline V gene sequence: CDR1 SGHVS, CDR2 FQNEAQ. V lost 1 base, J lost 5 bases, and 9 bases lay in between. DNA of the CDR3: TGTGCCAGCAGCTTAGATGGTCCCGACGAGCAGTACTTC. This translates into CASSLDGPDEQYF.

The CDR3 here is CASSSLNQPQHF. The CDR3, as DNA: TGTGCCAGCAGTTCCCTCAATCAGCCCCAGCATTTT. The V call is TRBV28, the J call TRBJ1-5; D gene ambiguous. Germline CDR1 reads MDHEN; CDR2 reads SYDVKM. This CDR3 contains 12 residues. Between the trimmed V and J ends, which lost 4 bases and 3 bases, there was a span of 4 bases.

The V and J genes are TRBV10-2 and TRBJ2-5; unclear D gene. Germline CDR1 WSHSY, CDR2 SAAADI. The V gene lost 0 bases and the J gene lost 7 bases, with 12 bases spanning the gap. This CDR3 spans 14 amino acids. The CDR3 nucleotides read TGCGCCAGCAGTGAGTCAAAGTCCCTAGGGACCCAGTACTTC. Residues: CASSESKSLGTQYF.

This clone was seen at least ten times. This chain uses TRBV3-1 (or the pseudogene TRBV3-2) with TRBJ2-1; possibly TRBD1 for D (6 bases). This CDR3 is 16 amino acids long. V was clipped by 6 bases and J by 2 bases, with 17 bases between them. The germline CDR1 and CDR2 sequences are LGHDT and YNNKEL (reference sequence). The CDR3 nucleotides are TGTGCCAGCAGGGTCAACACACAGGGCCCCTACAATGAGCAGTTCTTC. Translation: CASRVNTQGPYNEQFF.

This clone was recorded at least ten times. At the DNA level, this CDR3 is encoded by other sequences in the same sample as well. The DNA of the CDR3 is TGTGCCACCAGCAGAGAAAGGGGCCCGCAGTACTTC. Translating gives CATSRERGPQYF. The J gene is TRBJ2-7, the V gene TRBV15, with D perhaps TRBD1 (5 bases). There are 12 residues in the CDR3. With 0 bases removed from V and 9 bases from J, the gap between germline ends came to 9 bases. The germline gives CDR1 LNHNV, CDR2 YYDKDF (reference sequence).

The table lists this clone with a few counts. CDR3 DNA: TGTGCCAGCAGCTCCCCACTGAGGCCGGGGGTTTACAATGAGCAGTTCTTC. Translation gives CASSSPLRPGVYNEQFF. The chain links TRBV7-6 to TRBJ2-1; a weak D match, TRBD2 (6 bases). V dropped 4 bases and J dropped 4 bases, with 20 bases sitting between them. This CDR3 has 17 amino acids. Per germline, CDR1 SGHVS and CDR2 FNYEAQ.

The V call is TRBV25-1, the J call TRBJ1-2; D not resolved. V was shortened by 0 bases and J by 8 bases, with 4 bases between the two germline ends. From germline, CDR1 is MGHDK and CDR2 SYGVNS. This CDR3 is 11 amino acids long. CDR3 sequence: CASSEYRGYTF. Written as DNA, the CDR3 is TGTGCCAGCAGTGAATATAGGGGCTACACCTTC.

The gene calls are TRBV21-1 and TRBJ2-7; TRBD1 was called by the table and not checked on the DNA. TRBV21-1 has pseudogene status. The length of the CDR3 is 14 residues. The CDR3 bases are TGTGCCAGCAAGGACGACAGGGAGTCCTACGAGCAGTACTTC. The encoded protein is CASKDDRESYEQYF.

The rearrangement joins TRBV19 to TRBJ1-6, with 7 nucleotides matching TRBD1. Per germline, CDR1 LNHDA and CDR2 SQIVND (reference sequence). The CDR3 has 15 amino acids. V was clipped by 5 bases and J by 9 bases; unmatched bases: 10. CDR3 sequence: CASSPSQGPISPLHF. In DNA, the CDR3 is TGTGCCAGTAGTCCTTCACAGGGGCCGATTTCACCCCTCCACTTT.

CDR3 nucleotides: TGTGCCAGCAGCACCCGACGAGCGGGGGGGGATATATCCAACACCGGGGAGCTGTTTTTT. Its protein is CASSTRRAGGDISNTGELFF. The chain is built from TRBV7-3 and TRBJ2-2; 10 bases match TRBD2. Germline CDR1 is SGHTA and CDR2 is FQGTGA. The CDR3 has 20 amino acids. Losses at the gene ends were 5 bases for V and 2 bases for J; bases not matched to a gene: 17.

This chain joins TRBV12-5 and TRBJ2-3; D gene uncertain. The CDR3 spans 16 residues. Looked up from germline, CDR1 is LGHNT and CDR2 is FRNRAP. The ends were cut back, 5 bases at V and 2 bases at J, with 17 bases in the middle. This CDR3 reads CASGPRLWVFTDTQYF. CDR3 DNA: TGTGCTAGTGGTCCACGCCTGTGGGTTTTCACAGATACGCAGTATTTT. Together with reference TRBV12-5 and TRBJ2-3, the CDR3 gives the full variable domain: DARVTQTPRHKVTEMGQEVTMRCQPILGHNTVFWYRQTMMQGLELLAYFRNRAPLDDSGMPKDRFSAEMPDATLATLKIQPSEPRDSAVYFCASGPRLWVFTDTQYFGPGTRLTVL.